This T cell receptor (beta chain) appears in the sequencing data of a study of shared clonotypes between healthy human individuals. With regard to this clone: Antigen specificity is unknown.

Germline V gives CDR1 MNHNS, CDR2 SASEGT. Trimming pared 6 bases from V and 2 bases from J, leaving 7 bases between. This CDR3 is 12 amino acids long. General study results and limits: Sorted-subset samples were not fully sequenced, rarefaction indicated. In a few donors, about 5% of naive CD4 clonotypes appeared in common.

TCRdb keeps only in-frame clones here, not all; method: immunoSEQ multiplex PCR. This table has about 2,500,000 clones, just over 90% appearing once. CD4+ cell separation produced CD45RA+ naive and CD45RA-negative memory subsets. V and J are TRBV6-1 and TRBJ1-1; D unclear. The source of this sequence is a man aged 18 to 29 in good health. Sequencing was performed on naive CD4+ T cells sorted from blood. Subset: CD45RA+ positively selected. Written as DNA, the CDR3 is TGTGCCAGCAGAGTCCGAAACACTGAAGCTTTCTTT. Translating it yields CASRVRNTEAFF.